These 7 T cell receptor beta chains share one sample of origin, sequenced in a study of breast tumors, draining lymph nodes, adjacent tissues. MiXCR was run by TCRdb on the multiplex PCR reads, yielding one entry per CDR3 protein. The sample includes approximately 28,000 distinct CDR3 sequences, 60% to 70% of them seen just once. The sequencing input was breast tumor tissue. The receptors were sampled from a female donor with breast cancer. Some clones in this sample may be carry-over from other donors' samples.

Only one count was recorded for this clonotype. The chain links TRBV19 to TRBJ2-5, with 8 nucleotides matching TRBD2. The CDR3 sequence is 16 residues long. CDR1 and CDR2 (germline): LNHDA, SQIVND (reference sequence). J lost 4 bases, V lost 9 bases, and 16 bases had no gene match. The CDR3 region has the DNA TGTGCCAGCAGCTTTCGAGCGGGGGAGAGTGGAGAGACCCAGTACTTC. Protein: CASSFRAGESGETQYF.

The chain has TRBV20-1 and TRBJ1-5; possible D gene TRBD1, 6 bases. CDR1 and CDR2 (germline): DFQATT, SNEGSKA (reference sequence). The CDR3 length is 15 residues. V was clipped by 6 bases and J by 6 bases, with 21 bases between them. Here the CDR3 DNA reads TGCAGTGCCGTGGGGGGGCAGGGTGGCACTCAGCCCCAGCATTTT. Its translation is CSAVGGQGGTQPQHF.

J is TRBJ1-4 and V is TRBV12-3 or TRBV12-4; a weak D match, TRBD1 (6 bases). With 5 bases removed from V and 5 bases from J, the gap between germline ends came to 18 bases. CDR3 size: 16 residues. The CDR3 spells CASSPLTGEGNEKLFF. The CDR3 coding sequence is TGTGCCAGCAGTCCCCTGACAGGTGAGGGAAATGAAAAACTGTTTTTT.

A few counts support this clonotype. The chain has TRBV11-2 and TRBJ2-5; 13 nucleotides line up with TRBD2. Germline CDR1 and CDR2: SGHAT and FQNNGV. Trimming removed 3 bases from V and 4 bases from J; junction bases left unmatched: 5. There are 16 residues in the CDR3. DNA for the CDR3: TGTGCCAGCAGCTTTTTAAGACTAGCGGGAGGAGAGACCCAGTACTTC. It translates to CASSFLRLAGGETQYF. The full variable domain, completed using reference TRBV11-2 and TRBJ2-5, is EAGVAQSPRYKIIEKRQSVAFWCNPISGHATLYWYQQILGQGPKLLIQFQNNGVVDDSQLPKDRFSAERLKGVDSTLKIQPAKLEDSAVYLCASSFLRLAGGETQYFGPGTRLLVL.

The V call is TRBV4-3, the J call TRBJ2-3; TRBD1 is a possible D gene (5 bases). Germline V gene data show CDR1 as LGHNA and CDR2 as YSLEER. The CDR3 consists of 14 residues. V was pared by 4 bases and J by 5 bases, with 13 bases between. CDR3 nucleotides: TGCGCCAGCAGCCCCGGACATTCCGGAGATACGCAGTATTTT. Translated, it gives CASSPGHSGDTQYF.

The chain combines TRBV10-3 with TRBJ2-2; D ambiguous. Looked up from germline, CDR1 is ENHRY and CDR2 is SYGVKD. This CDR3 spans 13 amino acids. Trimming took 3 bases from V and 1 from J, leaving 3 bases between them. The CDR3 protein is CAISEQNTGELFF. The CDR3 bases are TGTGCCATCAGTGAACAGAACACCGGGGAGCTGTTTTTT.

The chain couples TRBV20-1 to TRBJ2-5, with TRBD2 matching over 7 bases. Germline V gives CDR1 DFQATT, CDR2 SNEGSKA (reference sequence). The length of the CDR3 is 14 residues. V lost 0 bases to trimming and J lost 2 bases; unmatched junction nucleotides: 3. CDR3 in amino acids: CSAREGTIQETQYF. DNA of the CDR3: TGCAGTGCTAGAGAAGGGACTATACAAGAGACCCAGTACTTC.